Measured by frequency, the clone carrying this TCR beta chain is medium-sized. Its antigen is not identified. All participants were free of acute infectious disease and in good physical condition. A live/dead marker was used to sort live CSF cells for droplet sequencing. CSF cells underwent 10X single-cell V(D)J and 5' gene-expression profiling. Using the 10x single-cell sequencing reads, TCRdb records one entry per CDR3 protein without DNA. The specimen's table records approximately 690 distinct CDR3 sequences. The data were taken from a study of CD8 T cells in cerebrospinal fluid in Alzheimer's disease. The study, taken as a whole, reports: Expanded clones of at least 3% were commoner in Alzheimer's patients than healthy subjects.

The CDR3 contains 16 residues. Looked up from germline, CDR1 is DFQATT and CDR2 is SNEGSKA (reference sequence). The specimen was cerebrospinal fluid. The chain is built from TRBV20-1 and TRBJ2-7; there is no DNA to check the TCRdb D call of TRBD2. This sequence originates from a human donor in good health. The CDR3 spells CSARDTLTGTSYEQYF.